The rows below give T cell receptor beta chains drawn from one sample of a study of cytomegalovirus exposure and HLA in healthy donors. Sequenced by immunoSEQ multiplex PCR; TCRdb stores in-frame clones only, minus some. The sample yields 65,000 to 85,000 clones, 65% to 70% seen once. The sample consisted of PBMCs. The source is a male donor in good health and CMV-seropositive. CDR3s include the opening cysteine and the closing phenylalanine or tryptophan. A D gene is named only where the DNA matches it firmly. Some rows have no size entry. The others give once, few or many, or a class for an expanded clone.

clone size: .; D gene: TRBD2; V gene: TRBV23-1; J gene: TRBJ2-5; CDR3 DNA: TGCGCCAGCATTCCCCCTCACTTCCGGGACTATTCCTTCGAGACCCAGTACTTC; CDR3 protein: CASIPPHFRDYSFETQYF
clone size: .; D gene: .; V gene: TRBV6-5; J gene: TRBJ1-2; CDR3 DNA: TGTGCCAGCAGTTACTCTACTGAGAACTATGGCTACACCTTC; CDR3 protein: CASSYSTENYGYTF
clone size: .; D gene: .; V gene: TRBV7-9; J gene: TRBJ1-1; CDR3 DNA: TGTGCCAGCAGCTCCTTAGGGACAAGAGCTTTCTTT; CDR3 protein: CASSSLGTRAFF
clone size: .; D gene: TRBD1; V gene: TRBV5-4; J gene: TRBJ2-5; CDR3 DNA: TGTGCCAGCGGACCGGGACAGGGGATATGGGAGACCCAGTACTTC; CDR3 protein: CASGPGQGIWETQYF
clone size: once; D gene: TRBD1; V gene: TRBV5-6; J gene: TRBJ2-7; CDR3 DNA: TGTGCCAGCAGCTGGGGGACAGGGGGCTACGAGCAGTACTTC; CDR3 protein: CASSWGTGGYEQYF
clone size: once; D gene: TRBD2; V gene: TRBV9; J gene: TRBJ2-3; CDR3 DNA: TGTGCCAGCCAGCGGGACACAGATACGCAGTATTTT; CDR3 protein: CASQRDTDTQYF
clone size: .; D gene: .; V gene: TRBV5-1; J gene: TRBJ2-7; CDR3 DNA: TGCGCCAGCAGCCTCGGGACAGCGGGCTACGAGCAGTACTTC; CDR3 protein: CASSLGTAGYEQYF
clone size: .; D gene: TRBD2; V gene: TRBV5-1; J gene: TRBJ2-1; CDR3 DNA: TGCGCCAGCACTCTTGGGGGGGAAGGGGATGAGCAGTTCTTC; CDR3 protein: CASTLGGEGDEQFF
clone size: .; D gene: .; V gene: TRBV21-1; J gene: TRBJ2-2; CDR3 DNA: TGTGCCAGCAGCAAAACAGTCAGGGGCGCGAACACCGGGGAGCTGTTTTTT; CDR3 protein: CASSKTVRGANTGELFF
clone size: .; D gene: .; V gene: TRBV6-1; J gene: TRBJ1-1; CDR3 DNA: TGTGCCAGCAGTGACGCAGCTCAGGAAAACTGGAAAGCTTTCTTT; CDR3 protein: CASSDAAQENWKAFF
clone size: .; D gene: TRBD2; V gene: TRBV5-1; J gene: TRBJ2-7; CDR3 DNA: TGCGCCAGCAGCATCCTTAGCGGGAAATACGAGCAGTACTTC; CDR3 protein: CASSILSGKYEQYF
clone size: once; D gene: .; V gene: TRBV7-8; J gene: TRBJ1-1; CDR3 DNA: TGTGCCAGCAGCTTAGACACGATGGACACTGAAGCTTTCTTT; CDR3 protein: CASSLDTMDTEAFF
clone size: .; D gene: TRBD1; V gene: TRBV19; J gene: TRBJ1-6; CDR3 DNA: TGTGCCAGTAGTCGGGACAGGGAAGTTTTCTATAATTCACCCCTCCACTTT; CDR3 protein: CASSRDREVFYNSPLHF
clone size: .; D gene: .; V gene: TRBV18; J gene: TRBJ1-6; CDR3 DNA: TGTGCCAGCTCCGAATCGGAGGGTTATAATTCACCCCTCCACTTT; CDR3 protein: CASSESEGYNSPLHF
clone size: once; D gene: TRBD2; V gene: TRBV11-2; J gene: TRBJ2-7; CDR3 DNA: TGTGCCAGCAGCTCCCAGGTAGCGGGGGGGCGCTACGAGCAGTACTTC; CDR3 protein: CASSSQVAGGRYEQYF
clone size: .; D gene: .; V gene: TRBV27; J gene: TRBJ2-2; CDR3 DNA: TGTGCCAGCAGTTTTCTCGGGTCCAGCACCGGGGAGCTGTTTTTT; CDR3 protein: CASSFLGSSTGELFF
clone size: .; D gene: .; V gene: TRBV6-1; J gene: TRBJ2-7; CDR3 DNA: TGTGCCAGCAGTGAAGCTAGACTGACAGCGGGCGAGCAGTACTTC; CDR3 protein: CASSEARLTAGEQYF
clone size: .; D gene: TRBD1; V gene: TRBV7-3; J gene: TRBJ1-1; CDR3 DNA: TGTGCCAGCAGCTTACAACAGGGGGTAGCTGAAGCTTTCTTT; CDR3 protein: CASSLQQGVAEAFF
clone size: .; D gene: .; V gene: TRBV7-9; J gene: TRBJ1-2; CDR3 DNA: TGTGCCAGCAGCTTAGCACAGGGTGCCTATGGCTACACCTTC; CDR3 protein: CASSLAQGAYGYTF
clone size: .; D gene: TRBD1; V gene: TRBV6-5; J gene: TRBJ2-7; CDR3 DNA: TGTGCCAGCGGACCCCTGACAGGGGCCTACGAGCAGTACTTC; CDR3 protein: CASGPLTGAYEQYF
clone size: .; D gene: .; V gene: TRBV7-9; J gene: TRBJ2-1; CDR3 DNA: TGTTCCAGCAGCTTGCTAGCGCCTTACAATGAGCAGTTCTTC; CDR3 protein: CSSSLLAPYNEQFF
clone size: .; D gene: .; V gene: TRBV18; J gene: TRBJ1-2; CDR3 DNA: TGTGCCAGCTCACCCGGGAGAGGGAGTCACTATGGCTACACCTTC; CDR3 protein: CASSPGRGSHYGYTF
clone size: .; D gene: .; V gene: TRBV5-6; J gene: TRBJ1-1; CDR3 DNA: TGTGCCAGCAGCTCCGGAGGGGCGATGAACACTGAAGCTTTCTTT; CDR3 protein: CASSSGGAMNTEAFF
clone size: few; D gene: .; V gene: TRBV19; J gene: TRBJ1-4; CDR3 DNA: TGTGCCAGTCGACATCTTGCAACTAATGAAAAACTGTTTTTT; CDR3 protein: CASRHLATNEKLFF
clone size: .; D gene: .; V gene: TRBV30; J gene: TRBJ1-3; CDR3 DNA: TGTGCCTGGGGATGGAGCTCTGGAAACACCATATATTTT; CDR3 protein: CAWGWSSGNTIYF
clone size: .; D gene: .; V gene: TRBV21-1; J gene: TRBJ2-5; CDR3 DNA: TGTGCCAGCAGCAAAGGGGCGGGGACTAGCGAGGCGGAGACCCAGTACTTC; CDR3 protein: CASSKGAGTSEAETQYF
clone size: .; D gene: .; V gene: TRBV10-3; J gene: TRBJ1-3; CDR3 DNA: TGTGCCATCAGTACGGGGAGCACGGGAAACACCATATATTTT; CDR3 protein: CAISTGSTGNTIYF
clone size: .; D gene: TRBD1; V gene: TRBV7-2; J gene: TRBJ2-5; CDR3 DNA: TGTGCCAGCAGCTTAGCAACAGGGGGCGTAGAGACCCAGTACTTC; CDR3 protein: CASSLATGGVETQYF
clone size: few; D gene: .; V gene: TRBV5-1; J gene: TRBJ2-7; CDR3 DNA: TGCGCCAGCAGCTCTAGCGACTCCTACGAGCAGTACTTC; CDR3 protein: CASSSSDSYEQYF
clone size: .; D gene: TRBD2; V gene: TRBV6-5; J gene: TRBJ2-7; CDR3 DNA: TGTGCCAGCAGTTCCCCCCGGGGAGGGTCCTACGAGCAGTACTTC; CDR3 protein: CASSSPRGGSYEQYF
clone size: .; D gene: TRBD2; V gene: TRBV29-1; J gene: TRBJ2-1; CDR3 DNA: TGCAGCGTTGGGACTAGCGGGAGCTTTTACAATGAGCAGTTCTTC; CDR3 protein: CSVGTSGSFYNEQFF
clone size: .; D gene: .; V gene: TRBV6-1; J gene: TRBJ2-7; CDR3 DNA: TGTGCCAGCAGTGCAAACCCGCGGGGCCACGAGCAGTACTTC; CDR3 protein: CASSANPRGHEQYF
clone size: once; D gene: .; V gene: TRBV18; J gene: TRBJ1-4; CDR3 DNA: TGTGCCAGCTCCCCTAGGGGAGAAAAACTGTTTTTT; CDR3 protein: CASSPRGEKLFF
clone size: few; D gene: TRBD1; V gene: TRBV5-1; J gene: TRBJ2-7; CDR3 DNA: TGCGCCAGCAGCGTGACAGGGATCTACGAGCAGTACTTC; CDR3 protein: CASSVTGIYEQYF
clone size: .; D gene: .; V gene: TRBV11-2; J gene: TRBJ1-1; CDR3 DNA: TGTGCCAGCAGCTTAGATAACCGCCCTGTAGCTGAAGCTTTCTTT; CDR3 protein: CASSLDNRPVAEAFF
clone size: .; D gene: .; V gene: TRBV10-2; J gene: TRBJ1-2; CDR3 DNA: TGCGCCAGCAGTGATCCAGGGGCAGGATATGGCTACACCTTC; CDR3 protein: CASSDPGAGYGYTF
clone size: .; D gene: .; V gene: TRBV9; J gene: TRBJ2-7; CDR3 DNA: TGTGCCAGCAGCGTAGGGCTGATCTCCTACGAGCAGTACTTC; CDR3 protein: CASSVGLISYEQYF
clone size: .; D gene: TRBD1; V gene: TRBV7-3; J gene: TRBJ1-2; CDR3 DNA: TGTGCCAGCAGTCCCTCAGGGACAGCAAATTATGGCTACACCTTC; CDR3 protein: CASSPSGTANYGYTF
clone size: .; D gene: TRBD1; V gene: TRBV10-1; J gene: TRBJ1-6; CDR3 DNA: TGCGCCAGCAGTACAGGGGCTAATTCACCCCTCCACTTT; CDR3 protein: CASSTGANSPLHF